This section outlines one TCR beta chain sequence together with its context. The sample is drawn from a study of blood T cell repertoires in COVID-19. On the study more broadly: There were acute and convalescent COVID-19 samples, and they came from the United States, Italy and Spain.

Produced via immunoSEQ multiplex PCR; TCRdb's table is partial and in-frame only. The sample shows about 290,000 clones, about nine tenths of them seen only once. The sequencing sample was made of peripheral blood. The sequence came from a woman between 40 and 55 years old who had recovered from COVID-19.

The CDR3 sequence: CASSRGQGEKLFF. The CDR3, as DNA: TGTGCCAGCAGCAGGGGCCAGGGTGAAAAACTGTTTTTT. The chain joins TRBV6-5 to TRBJ1-4; tentatively, D is TRBD1 (6 bases). The germline V and J ends were trimmed by 6 bases and 7 bases, with 12 bases remaining between them. Per the germline V gene, CDR1 is MNHEY and CDR2 is SVGAGI. This CDR3 comprises 13 residues.